This TCR beta chain is drawn from a study of beta chain features in type 1 diabetes. Findings and caveats of the study: It was among patients, rather than healthy donors, that naive, central memory and Treg TCRB repertoires appeared more similar.

As regards this clone: The antigen is undetermined.

The CDR3 spans 16 residues. Looked up from germline, CDR1 is SGDLS and CDR2 is YYNGEE. V was pared by 0 bases and J by 3 bases, with 15 bases between. The investigators reverse transcribed all of the isolated RNA, so they sequenced expressed TCRB transcripts. Using immunoSEQ multiplex PCR, the repertoire was profiled, and TCRdb retains in-frame clones only, with some absent. The table lists 400,000 to 450,000 clones, approximately 15% of them singletons, with around 0.039% in the top ten. Material for sequencing was naive CD4+ T cells from blood. The chain employs TRBV9 and TRBJ1-1, with D possibly matching TRBD1 (5 bases). The source of this sequence is a young man in good health. The CDR3, as DNA: TGTGCCAGCAGCGTAGGGCCAGGGTATCTGGACACTGAAGCTTTCTTT. It yields the protein CASSVGPGYLDTEAFF.